The present entry profiles one T cell receptor (beta chain) with its context. Here immunoSEQ multiplex PCR was the method, and the copy in TCRdb shows in-frame clones only, minus some. The sample carries a few million clones, approximately 96% recorded once. The data originate from a study of shared clonotypes between healthy human individuals. Trimming took 7 bases from V and 5 from J, leaving 14 bases between them. Germline values: CDR1 SNHLY, CDR2 FYNNEI. The length of the CDR3 is 14 residues. The sequence came from a young man in good health. The specimen sequenced was naive CD4+ T cells sorted from blood. Subset here: CD45RA+ positively selected. The chain has TRBV2 and TRBJ1-4; D call uncertain. The DNA of the CDR3 is TGTGCCAGCAATCAGGAGCGAGCAAATGAAAAACTGTTTTTT. This translates into CASNQERANEKLFF.